Listed below are T cell receptor beta chains from one sample, sequenced in a study of vaccination effects on CD4 cells after COVID-19. Clones were read by immunoSEQ multiplex PCR, and TCRdb kept only the in-frame ones, dropping some. The data show fewer than 35,000 clones, with approximately 70% seen just once and approximately 15% held by the top ten. No antigen has been identified for these receptors. The source was CD4+ T cells from PBMCs cultured with HCoV-229E spike peptides, collected after COVID-19 vaccination. These receptors were taken from a human donor who received a COVID-19 vaccine. Both conserved end residues are part of each CDR3. The D gene is left open where the match is weak. Only part of the rows carry a size: once, few, many, or a class if the clone is expanded.

DNA: TGTGCCAGCAGTGACGGGGGGCGAAACATTCAGTACTTC
CDR3: CASSDGGRNIQYF
V: TRBV2
J: TRBJ2-4
D: .
size: .

DNA: TGTGCCAGCAGCATAAGCACTGGCTACACCTTC
CDR3: CASSISTGYTF
V: TRBV12-3/TRBV12-4
J: TRBJ1-2
D: .
size: .

DNA: TGTGCCAGCAGTTACTCCCCGGGGCATTCACCCCTCCACTTT
CDR3: CASSYSPGHSPLHF
V: TRBV6-5
J: TRBJ1-6
D: .
size: few

DNA: TGCGCCAGCAGCCAGCTGACCATCACCGGGACCGCGGGCGAAAAACTGTTTTTT
CDR3: CASSQLTITGTAGEKLFF
V: TRBV4-1
J: TRBJ1-4
D: .
size: .

DNA: TGTGCCAGCAGGAGGACAGGGGTTGACGGCTACACCTTC
CDR3: CASRRTGVDGYTF
V: TRBV6-5
J: TRBJ1-2
D: TRBD1
size: .

DNA: TGTGCCAGCAGCGACACGGGACCACTTTACGGAAACACCATATATTTT
CDR3: CASSDTGPLYGNTIYF
V: TRBV9
J: TRBJ1-3
D: .
size: .

DNA: TGCGCCAGCAGCTTGGACAGGACTAACACTGAAGCTTTCTTT
CDR3: CASSLDRTNTEAFF
V: TRBV5-1
J: TRBJ1-1
D: .
size: .

DNA: TGTGCCACCAGCAGGTCCAGGGTTGTTGATGAGCAGTTCTTC
CDR3: CATSRSRVVDEQFF
V: TRBV15
J: TRBJ2-1
D: .
size: .

DNA: TGTGCCAGCAGCTTGGTCGGGGGCGCTTACTACGAGCAGTACTTC
CDR3: CASSLVGGAYYEQYF
V: TRBV5-5
J: TRBJ2-7
D: .
size: .

DNA: TGCAGCGTTGTCCAGACAGGGTACGAAAACACCATATATTTT
CDR3: CSVVQTGYENTIYF
V: TRBV29-1
J: TRBJ1-3
D: TRBD1
size: .

DNA: TGCGCCAGGGTAGAAAAGGGACTAGCGGGAGGTGGAGACAATGAGCAGTTCTTC
CDR3: CARVEKGLAGGGDNEQFF
V: TRBV5-1
J: TRBJ2-1
D: TRBD2
size: .

DNA: TGTGCCACTTCAAGGACGTATGGCTACACCTTC
CDR3: CATSRTYGYTF
V: TRBV7-6
J: TRBJ1-2
D: .
size: .

DNA: TGTGCCACTAACCGGGGGAACACCGGGGAGCTGTTTTTT
CDR3: CATNRGNTGELFF
V: TRBV2
J: TRBJ2-2
D: .
size: .

DNA: TGTGCCATCAGTGAGGCTAGTTATAGCACAGATACGCAGTATTTT
CDR3: CAISEASYSTDTQYF
V: TRBV10-3
J: TRBJ2-3
D: .
size: few

DNA: TGTGCCAGCAGTCAAAAATCTAGCGCACGCCTGAGCGACGAGCAGTACTTC
CDR3: CASSQKSSARLSDEQYF
V: TRBV3-1/TRBV3-2
J: TRBJ2-7
D: .
size: .

DNA: TGTGCCAGCAGCGTCTCGGGGGGCGCTGAGCAAGAGACCCAGTACTTC
CDR3: CASSVSGGAEQETQYF
V: TRBV9
J: TRBJ2-5
D: .
size: once

DNA: TGTGCCAGCAGTTACTCGGGACGAGGGGGGAACACTGAAGCTTTCTTT
CDR3: CASSYSGRGGNTEAFF
V: TRBV6-5
J: TRBJ1-1
D: .
size: .

DNA: TGTGCCAGCAGCTTGCAGGGAATAAACACCATATATTTT
CDR3: CASSLQGINTIYF
V: TRBV5-4
J: TRBJ1-3
D: .
size: few

DNA: TGCGCCAGCAGCTTGGCGGCTAGCGGGGGGTTGAACACCGGGGAGCTGTTTTTT
CDR3: CASSLAASGGLNTGELFF
V: TRBV5-1
J: TRBJ2-2
D: TRBD2
size: .

DNA: TGTGCCAGCTCACCTTCCTTTGGAATGAACACTGAAGCTTTCTTT
CDR3: CASSPSFGMNTEAFF
V: TRBV18
J: TRBJ1-1
D: .
size: .

DNA: TGTGCCAGCAGCCAAGATGCCAGGGGGGGCTCTGGAAACACCATATATTTT
CDR3: CASSQDARGGSGNTIYF
V: TRBV4-2
J: TRBJ1-3
D: TRBD1
size: large

DNA: TGCAGTGCTAGTAGGTCTAGCGGGGGGGGATTAGCCAAAAACATTCAGTACTTC
CDR3: CSASRSSGGGLAKNIQYF
V: TRBV20-1
J: TRBJ2-4
D: TRBD2
size: .

DNA: TGTGCCAGCAGCTACCAGGGGAGGAACACCGGGGAGCTGTTTTTT
CDR3: CASSYQGRNTGELFF
V: TRBV5-4
J: TRBJ2-2
D: .
size: few

DNA: TGTGCCAGCAGCAAAGGGGGCGGGAGTAATGAGCAGTTCTTC
CDR3: CASSKGGGSNEQFF
V: TRBV21-1
J: TRBJ2-1
D: .
size: few

DNA: TGCGCCAGCAGCGCAGGGGGCTGGTCCTACGAGCAGTACTTC
CDR3: CASSAGGWSYEQYF
V: TRBV5-1
J: TRBJ2-7
D: TRBD1
size: .

DNA: TGTGCCAGCAGTGACGACAGGGACACCGGGGAGCTGTTTTTT
CDR3: CASSDDRDTGELFF
V: TRBV6-4
J: TRBJ2-2
D: TRBD1
size: .

DNA: TGTGCCAGCAGCGCCGATAAAGCTGAAGCTTTCTTT
CDR3: CASSADKAEAFF
V: TRBV9
J: TRBJ1-1
D: .
size: .

DNA: TGCGCCAGCAGCCTACAGGGAACAGATACGCAGTATTTT
CDR3: CASSLQGTDTQYF
V: TRBV5-1
J: TRBJ2-3
D: .
size: .

DNA: TGCGCCAGCAGCTTGGTGGCTAGCGGGAGAGGCACAGATACGCAGTATTTT
CDR3: CASSLVASGRGTDTQYF
V: TRBV5-1
J: TRBJ2-3
D: TRBD2
size: .

DNA: TGTGCCAGCAGCGCCCAATCATTTAGCACAGATACGCAGTATTTT
CDR3: CASSAQSFSTDTQYF
V: TRBV9
J: TRBJ2-3
D: .
size: .

DNA: TGTGCCAGCAGTTTGACAGATAGCTCCTACAATGAGCAGTTCTTC
CDR3: CASSLTDSSYNEQFF
V: TRBV3-1/TRBV3-2
J: TRBJ2-1
D: .
size: .

DNA: TGTGCCAGCAGCCCCGGACTAGCGGGAGAACATACGCAGTATTTT
CDR3: CASSPGLAGEHTQYF
V: TRBV4-2
J: TRBJ2-3
D: TRBD2
size: few

DNA: TGTGCCACCAGTGATTCAGGTAGGGGACAGGGGTTCGGCGAGCAGTACTTC
CDR3: CATSDSGRGQGFGEQYF
V: TRBV24-1
J: TRBJ2-7
D: TRBD1
size: .

DNA: TGTGCCTGGAGGAGGGGGCTGGGTACTGAAGCTTTCTTT
CDR3: CAWRRGLGTEAFF
V: TRBV30
J: TRBJ1-1
D: TRBD1
size: .

DNA: TGCGCCAGCAGCCCGGGACTAGCGGGAGGGCCGAGAGCCAAAAACATTCAGTACTTC
CDR3: CASSPGLAGGPRAKNIQYF
V: TRBV5-1
J: TRBJ2-4
D: TRBD2
size: .

DNA: TGTGCCAGCAGCCAAGTCAATCGGGTGAATTCACCCCTCCACTTT
CDR3: CASSQVNRVNSPLHF
V: TRBV3-1/TRBV3-2
J: TRBJ1-6
D: .
size: .

DNA: TGCGCCAGCAGCCAAGTAGGGGGGCGAGGCACTGAAGCTTTCTTT
CDR3: CASSQVGGRGTEAFF
V: TRBV4-1
J: TRBJ1-1
D: .
size: .

DNA: TGTGCCAGCAGTGTGACAGGGGGCTCTGGAAACACCATATATTTT
CDR3: CASSVTGGSGNTIYF
V: TRBV25-1
J: TRBJ1-3
D: TRBD1
size: .

DNA: TGTGCCAGCAGCTTAGAACAGGGATCTGGAAACACCATATATTTT
CDR3: CASSLEQGSGNTIYF
V: TRBV5-5
J: TRBJ1-3
D: .
size: .

DNA: TGTGCCAGCAGCCAAAATCCGGGGGCTAATGAAAAACTGTTTTTT
CDR3: CASSQNPGANEKLFF
V: TRBV3-1/TRBV3-2
J: TRBJ1-4
D: .
size: .

DNA: TGCGCCAGCAGACCCGGGGTTAGCAATCAGCCCCAGCATTTT
CDR3: CASRPGVSNQPQHF
V: TRBV10-2
J: TRBJ1-5
D: .
size: .